The clone carrying this TCR beta chain has a single count. This entry belongs to a study of shared clonotypes between healthy human individuals. Background on the study: Researchers assigned three CD4 naive, three CD4 memory, two CD8 naive and one CD8 memory plate to each donor.

Produced via immunoSEQ multiplex PCR; TCRdb's table is partial and in-frame only. Of about a million clones in the sample, 60% to 85% are singletons; the top ten hold over 0.8%. The material sequenced was memory CD4+ T cells from PBMCs. The subset: CD45RA-negative fraction. This clonotype was obtained from a man younger than 35 in good health. Some clones in this sample may be carry-over from other donors' samples.

CDR3 in DNA: TGTGCCAGTAGTAGAACCAGGGGGCACACTGAAGCTTTCTTT. Translating gives CASSRTRGHTEAFF. The rearrangement uses TRBV19 and TRBJ1-1; 8 bases match TRBD1. V lost 4 bases and J lost 3; bases outside the gene matches: 4. The germline V gene has CDR1 LNHDA and CDR2 SQIVND (reference sequence). CDR3 length: 14 residues.